This TCR beta chain is drawn from a study of cytomegalovirus exposure and HLA in healthy donors. The study's findings and limits: What a later analysis reportedly showed was that an Asian-associated ancestry cluster had fewer N-insertions than the approximately 700-donor mean. The availability of immune exposure information extended only to CMV serostatus. There were 160 or so TCR beta chains listed as cytomegalovirus-associated.

Whereas donors were nominally healthy upon sampling, unrecorded immune exposures were probable. A word on this clone: Its antigen remains unknown.

PCR employed 60 Vbeta and 13 Jbeta primers. Repertoires were generated with immunoSEQ multiplex PCR, while TCRdb's copy carries only in-frame clones and drops some. This sample has 100,000 to 150,000 clones, with around three quarters found just once. The CDR3 contains 16 residues. V shed 0 bases and J shed 0 bases, with 9 bases lying between them. CDR1 and CDR2 (germline): LNHNV, YYDKDF (reference sequence). Input material: PBMCs. This TCR derives from a woman between 40 and 50 years old in good health and CMV-seronegative. The rearrangement links TRBV15 to TRBJ1-3; D is unclear. The CDR3 region is CATSRDRHTSGNTIYF. Here the CDR3 DNA reads TGTGCCACCAGCAGAGATCGTCACACCTCTGGAAACACCATATATTTT.